This T cell receptor beta chain was sequenced in a study of blood T cell repertoires in COVID-19. Study-wide context: Acute-phase and convalescent COVID-19 samples originated in the United States, Italy and Spain. PBMCs, B-cell-depleted T cells, or T cells provided the cDNA or gDNA that made up the material.

Assignment of participants to cohorts was predicated upon participant-reported clinical history. Some clones are missing from TCRdb's copy, which holds only in-frame ones; the method was immunoSEQ multiplex PCR. The profile shows approximately 350,000 clones, about four fifths of them singletons. Germline CDR1 SGHTA, CDR2 FQGNSA. The junction had 8 bases not matched to a gene; V was cut back by 2 bases and J by 7 bases. The length of the CDR3 is 16 residues. This TCR derives from a woman between 45 and 65 years old who had recovered from COVID-19. Sequencing was done on a sample of PBMCs or T cells enriched from blood (not recorded which). V is TRBV7-2 and J is TRBJ1-6; 7 positions agree with TRBD1. In DNA, the CDR3 is TGTGCCAGCAGCTTATCCCCGGGACAGCAGAATTCACCCCTCCACTTT. This encodes CASSLSPGQQNSPLHF.